This T cell receptor (beta chain) derives from a study of blood T cell repertoires in COVID-19. Sequencing was performed with immunoSEQ multiplex PCR; in TCRdb, only in-frame clones are kept and a portion is missing. The sample shows under 85,000 clones, 65% to 85% of them seen only once. The CDR3 contains 17 residues. J gave up 4 bases and V 4 bases, and 11 bases lay outside the gene matches. Germline lookup yields CDR1 KGHSH and CDR2 LQKENI. The V and J genes are TRBV18 and TRBJ1-5, with 9 bases aligning to TRBD1. The sequenced sample was peripheral blood. The clonotype comes from a man aged 55 to 70 with active or convalescent COVID-19. Written as DNA, the CDR3 is TGTGCCAGCTCACGAGCCCCCTCGGGACAGGGAAATCAGCCCCAGCATTTT. It specifies CASSRAPSGQGNQPQHF.